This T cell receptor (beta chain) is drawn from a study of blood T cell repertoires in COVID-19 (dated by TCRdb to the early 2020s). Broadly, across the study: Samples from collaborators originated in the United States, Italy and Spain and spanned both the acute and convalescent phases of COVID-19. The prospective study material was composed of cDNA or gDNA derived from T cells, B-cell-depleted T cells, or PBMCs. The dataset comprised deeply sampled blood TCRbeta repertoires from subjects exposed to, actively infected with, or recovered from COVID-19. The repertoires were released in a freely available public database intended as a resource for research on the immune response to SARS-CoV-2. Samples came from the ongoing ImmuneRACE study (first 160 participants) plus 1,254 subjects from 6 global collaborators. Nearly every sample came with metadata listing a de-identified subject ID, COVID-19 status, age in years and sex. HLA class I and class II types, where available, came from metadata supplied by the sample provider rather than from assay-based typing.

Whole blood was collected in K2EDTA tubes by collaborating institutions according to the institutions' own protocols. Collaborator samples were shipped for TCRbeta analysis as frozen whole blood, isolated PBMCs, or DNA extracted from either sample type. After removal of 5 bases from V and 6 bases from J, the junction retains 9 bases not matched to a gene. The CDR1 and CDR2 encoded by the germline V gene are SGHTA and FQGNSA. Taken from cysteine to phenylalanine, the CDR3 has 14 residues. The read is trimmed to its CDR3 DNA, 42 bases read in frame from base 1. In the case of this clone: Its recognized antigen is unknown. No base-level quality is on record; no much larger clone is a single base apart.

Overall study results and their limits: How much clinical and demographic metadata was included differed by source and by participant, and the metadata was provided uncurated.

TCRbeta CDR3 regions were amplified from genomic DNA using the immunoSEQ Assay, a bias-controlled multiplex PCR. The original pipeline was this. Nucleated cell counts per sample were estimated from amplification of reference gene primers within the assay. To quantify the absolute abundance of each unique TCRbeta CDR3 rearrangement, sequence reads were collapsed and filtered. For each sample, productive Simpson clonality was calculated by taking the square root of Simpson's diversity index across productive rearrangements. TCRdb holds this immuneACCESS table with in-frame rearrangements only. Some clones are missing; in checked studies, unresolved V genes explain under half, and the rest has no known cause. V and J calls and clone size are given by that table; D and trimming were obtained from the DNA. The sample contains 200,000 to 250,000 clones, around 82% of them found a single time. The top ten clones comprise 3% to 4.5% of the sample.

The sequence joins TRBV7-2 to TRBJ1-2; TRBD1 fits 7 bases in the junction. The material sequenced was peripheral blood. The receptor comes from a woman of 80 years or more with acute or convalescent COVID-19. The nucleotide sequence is TGTGCCAGCAGCCCACAGGGGCAGCTTGATGGCTACACCTTC. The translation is CASSPQGQLDGYTF.